This T cell receptor beta chain comes out of a study of T-cell reconstitution after alpha-beta-depleted transplantation in children. CDR1 and CDR2 from the germline V gene are MNHNS and SASEGT. Trimming took off 5 bases at V and 3 bases at J, with 17 bases between the two ends. The CDR3 covers 15 residues. The library targeted TCRbeta and was prepared with unique molecular identifiers. TCRdb re-called the PCR reads through MiXCR, storing one row per CDR3 protein. In the table there are 330,000 or so distinct CDR3 sequences, around a tenth of which are singletons. This sequence originates from a human donor who donated a stem cell graft to a child with acute lymphoblastic leukemia. This chain links TRBV6-1 with TRBJ2-7; the D gene is possibly TRBD2 (7 bases). The source material was PBMCs from the stem cell graft donor, sampled from the stem cell graft. The CDR3 region is CASSRGAGVDYEQYF. CDR3 DNA: TGTGCCAGCAGTCGGGGGGCGGGAGTTGACTACGAGCAGTACTTC.